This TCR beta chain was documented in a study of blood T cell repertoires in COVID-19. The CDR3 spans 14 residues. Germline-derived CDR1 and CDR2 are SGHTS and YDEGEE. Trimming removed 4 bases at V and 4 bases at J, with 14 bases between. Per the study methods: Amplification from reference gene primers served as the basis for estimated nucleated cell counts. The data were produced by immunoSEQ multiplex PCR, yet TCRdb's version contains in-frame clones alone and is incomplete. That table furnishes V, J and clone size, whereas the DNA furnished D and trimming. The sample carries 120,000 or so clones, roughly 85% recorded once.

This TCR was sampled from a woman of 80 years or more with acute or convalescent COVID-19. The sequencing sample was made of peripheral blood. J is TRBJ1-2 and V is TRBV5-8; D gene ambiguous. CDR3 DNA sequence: TGTGCCAGCAGCCCAGAACTGGCTAGCTATGGCTACACCTTC. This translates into CASSPELASYGYTF.